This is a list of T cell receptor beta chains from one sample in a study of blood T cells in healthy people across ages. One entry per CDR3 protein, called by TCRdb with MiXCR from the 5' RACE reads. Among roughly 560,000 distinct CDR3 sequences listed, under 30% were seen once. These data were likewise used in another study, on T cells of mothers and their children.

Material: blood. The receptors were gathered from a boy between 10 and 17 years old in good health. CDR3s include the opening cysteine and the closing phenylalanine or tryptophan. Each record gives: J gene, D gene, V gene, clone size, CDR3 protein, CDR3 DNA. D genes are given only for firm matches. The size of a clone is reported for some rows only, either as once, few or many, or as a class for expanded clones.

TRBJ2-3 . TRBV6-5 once CASSSNPSTDTQYF TGTGCCAGCAGTTCCAATCCAAGCACAGATACGCAGTATTTT
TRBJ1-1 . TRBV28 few CVSSSVGVGWGEAFF TGTGTCAGCAGTTCAGTCGGCGTAGGATGGGGTGAAGCTTTCTTT
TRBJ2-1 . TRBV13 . CASSSKFLAAAYNEQFF TGTGCCAGCAGCTCCAAATTCCTAGCAGCGGCCTACAATGAGCAGTTCTTC
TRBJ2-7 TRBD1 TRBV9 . CASSAGTGPFSSSYEQYF TGTGCCAGCAGCGCCGGGACAGGGCCCTTCTCCAGCTCCTACGAGCAGTACTTC
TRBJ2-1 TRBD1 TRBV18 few CASSPPMTGGYEQFF TGTGCCAGCTCACCACCGATGACAGGGGGCTATGAGCAGTTCTTC
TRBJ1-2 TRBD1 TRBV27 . CASSPGDRGRYYGYTF TGTGCCAGCAGTCCCGGCGACAGGGGGCGTTACTATGGCTACACCTTC
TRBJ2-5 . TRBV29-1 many CSVDIAVGQETQYF TGCAGCGTTGATATAGCGGTAGGCCAAGAGACCCAGTACTTC
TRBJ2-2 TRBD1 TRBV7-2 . CASSLDRDSTGELFF TGTGCCAGCAGCTTGGACAGGGATAGCACCGGGGAGCTGTTTTTT
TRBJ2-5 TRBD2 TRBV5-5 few CASSPLAGETQYF TGTGCCAGCAGCCCACTAGCGGGAGAGACCCAGTACTTC
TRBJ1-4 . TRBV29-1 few CSVEDPGYEKLFF TGCAGCGTTGAAGATCCGGGGTACGAAAAACTGTTTTTT
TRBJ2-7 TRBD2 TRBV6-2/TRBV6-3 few CASSPLAGDYEQYF TGTGCCAGCAGCCCCCTAGCGGGAGACTACGAGCAGTACTTC
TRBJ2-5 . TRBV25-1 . CASSEYKALETQYF TGTGCCAGCAGTGAATATAAGGCTTTGGAGACCCAGTACTTC
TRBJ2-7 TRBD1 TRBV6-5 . CAARSRGRYEQYF TGTGCGGCTCGGAGTAGGGGGCGTTACGAGCAGTACTTC
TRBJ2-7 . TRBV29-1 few CSVGGYPYEQYF TGCAGCGTTGGGGGGTACCCCTACGAGCAGTACTTC
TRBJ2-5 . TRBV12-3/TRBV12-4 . CASSLAQGSETQYF TGTGCCAGCAGTTTAGCGCAGGGTTCGGAGACCCAGTACTTC
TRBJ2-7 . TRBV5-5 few CASRGLRNEQYF TGTGCCAGCAGGGGACTGAGGAACGAGCAGTACTTC
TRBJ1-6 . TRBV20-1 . CSARDLYGGGYNSPLHF TGCAGTGCTAGAGATCTCTACGGGGGCGGCTATAATTCACCCCTCCACTTT
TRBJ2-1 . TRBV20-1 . CSAFPGAGSYNKQFF TGCAGTGCCTTCCCGGGGGCGGGCTCCTACAATAAGCAGTTCTTC
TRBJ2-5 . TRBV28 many CASSLRSTGLETQYF TGTGCCAGCAGTTTAAGGAGTACAGGGCTGGAGACCCAGTACTTC
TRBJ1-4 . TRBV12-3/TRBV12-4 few CASSDVVGEKLFF TGTGCCAGCAGTGACGTGGTTGGGGAAAAACTGTTTTTT
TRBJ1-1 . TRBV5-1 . CASSLGVGDKNTEAFF TGCGCCAGCAGCTTGGGGGTGGGGGATAAGAACACTGAAGCTTTCTTT
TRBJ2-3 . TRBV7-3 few CASSWTGPTDTQYF TGTGCCAGCAGCTGGACGGGCCCCACAGATACGCAGTATTTT
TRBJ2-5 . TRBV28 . CASSPPGAGMLRETQYF TGTGCCAGCTCACCCCCGGGAGCAGGGATGTTGAGGGAGACCCAGTACTTC
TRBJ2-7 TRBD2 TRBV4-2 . CASSQDPGGMYEQYF TGTGCCAGCAGCCAAGATCCGGGAGGGATGTACGAGCAGTACTTC
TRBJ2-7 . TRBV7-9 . CASSSLWVPLGEQYF TGTGCCAGCAGCTCCCTCTGGGTCCCCTTAGGCGAGCAGTACTTC
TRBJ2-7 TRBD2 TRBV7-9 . CALSGSSYEQYF TGTGCCCTTAGCGGGTCCTCCTACGAGCAGTACTTC
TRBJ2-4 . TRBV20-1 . CSASGSLTKNIQYF TGCAGTGCTAGCGGGAGTCTGACCAAAAACATTCAGTACTTC
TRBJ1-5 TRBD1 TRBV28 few CASSPRGTGGNQPQHF TGTGCCAGCAGCCCGAGGGGCACAGGGGGCAATCAGCCCCAGCATTTT
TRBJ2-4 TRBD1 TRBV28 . CASSKDRAAKNIQYF TGTGCCAGCAGTAAAGACAGGGCAGCCAAAAACATTCAGTACTTC
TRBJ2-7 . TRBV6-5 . CASRLTVMGGPPYF TGTGCCAGCAGGCTTACAGTTATGGGAGGTCCCCCGTACTTC
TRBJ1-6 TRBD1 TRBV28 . CASSLQGASEPLHF TGTGCCAGCAGTTTACAGGGGGCCTCGGAGCCCCTCCACTTT
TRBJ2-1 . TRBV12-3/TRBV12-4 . CASRRGAGYGMRNEQFF TGTGCCAGCAGGAGAGGGGCAGGGTATGGTATGAGGAATGAGCAGTTCTTC
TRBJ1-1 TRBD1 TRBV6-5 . CASSLAGQMTEAFF TGTGCCAGCAGCCTCGCGGGACAGATGACTGAAGCTTTCTTT
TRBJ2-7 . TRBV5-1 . CASSPRGETYEQYF TGCGCCAGCAGCCCCAGGGGGGAAACCTACGAGCAGTACTTC
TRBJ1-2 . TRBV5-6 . CASSLVTNYGYTF TGTGCCAGCAGCTTGGTCACGAACTATGGCTACACCTTC
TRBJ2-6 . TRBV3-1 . CASSPQTDEANVLTF TGTGCCAGCAGCCCCCAGACAGACGAGGCCAACGTCCTGACTTTC
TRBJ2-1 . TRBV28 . CASSTTPMAYNEQFF TGTGCCAGCAGTACGACCCCGATGGCCTACAATGAGCAGTTCTTC
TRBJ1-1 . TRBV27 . CASSRFGEEEAFF TGTGCCAGCAGCCGGTTTGGGGAGGAGGAAGCTTTCTTT
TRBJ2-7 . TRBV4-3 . CASSQDRDGYEQYF TGCGCCAGCAGCCAAGATCGGGACGGATACGAGCAGTACTTC
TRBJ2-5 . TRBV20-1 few CSARATTDGEETQYF TGCAGTGCTAGGGCAACGACTGATGGCGAAGAGACCCAGTACTTC
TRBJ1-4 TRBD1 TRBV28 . CASFGQGVTNEKLFF TGTGCCAGCTTTGGACAGGGGGTAACTAATGAAAAACTGTTTTTT
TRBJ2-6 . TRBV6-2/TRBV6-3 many CASSPLGAGANVLTF TGTGCCAGCAGCCCACTGGGGGCTGGGGCCAACGTCCTGACTTTC
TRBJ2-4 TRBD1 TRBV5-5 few CASSSPDRYVQYF TGTGCCAGCAGCTCCCCGGACAGGTACGTTCAGTACTTC